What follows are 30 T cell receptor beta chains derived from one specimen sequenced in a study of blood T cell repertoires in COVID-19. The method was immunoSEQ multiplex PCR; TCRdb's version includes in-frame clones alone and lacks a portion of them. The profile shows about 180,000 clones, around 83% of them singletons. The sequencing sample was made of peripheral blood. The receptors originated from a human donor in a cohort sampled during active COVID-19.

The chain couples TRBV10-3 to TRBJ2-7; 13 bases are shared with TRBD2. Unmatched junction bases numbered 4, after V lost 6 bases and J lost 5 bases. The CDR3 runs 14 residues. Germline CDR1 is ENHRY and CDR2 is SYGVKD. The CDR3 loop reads CAISMGLAGNEQYF. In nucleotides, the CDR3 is TGTGCCATCAGCATGGGACTAGCGGGGAACGAGCAGTACTTC.

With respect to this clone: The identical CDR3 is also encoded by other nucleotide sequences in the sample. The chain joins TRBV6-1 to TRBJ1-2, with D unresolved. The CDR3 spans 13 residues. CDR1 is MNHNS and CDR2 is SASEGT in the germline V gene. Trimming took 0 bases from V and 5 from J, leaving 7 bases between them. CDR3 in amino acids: CASSEAAGYGYTF. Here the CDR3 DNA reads TGTGCCAGCAGTGAAGCGGCGGGATATGGCTACACCTTC.

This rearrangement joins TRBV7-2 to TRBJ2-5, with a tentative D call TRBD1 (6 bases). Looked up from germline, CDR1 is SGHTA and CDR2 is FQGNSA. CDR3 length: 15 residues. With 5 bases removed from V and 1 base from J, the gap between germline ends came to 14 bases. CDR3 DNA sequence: TGTGCCAGCAGCCCGTTCGTAGGGGGCCAAGAGACCCAGTACTTC. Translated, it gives CASSPFVGGQETQYF.

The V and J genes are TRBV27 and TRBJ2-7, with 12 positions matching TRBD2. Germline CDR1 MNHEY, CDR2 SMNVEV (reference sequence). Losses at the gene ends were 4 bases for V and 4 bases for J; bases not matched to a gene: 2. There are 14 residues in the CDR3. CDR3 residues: CASSSTSGRYEQYF. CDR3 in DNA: TGTGCCAGCAGTTCTACTAGCGGGAGGTACGAGCAGTACTTC.

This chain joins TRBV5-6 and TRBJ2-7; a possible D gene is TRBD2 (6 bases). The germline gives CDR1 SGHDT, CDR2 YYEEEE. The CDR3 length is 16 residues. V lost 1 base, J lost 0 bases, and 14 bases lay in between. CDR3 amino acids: CASSLWVGTVSYEQYF. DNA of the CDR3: TGTGCCAGCAGCTTGTGGGTCGGGACTGTCTCCTACGAGCAGTACTTC.

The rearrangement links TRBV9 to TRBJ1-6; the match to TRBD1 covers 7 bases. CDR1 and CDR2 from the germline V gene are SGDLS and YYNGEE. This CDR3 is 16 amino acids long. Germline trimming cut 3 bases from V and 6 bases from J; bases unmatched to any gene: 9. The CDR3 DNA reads TGTGCCAGCAGCGCCGCCCCGGACAGGCCTAATTCACCCCTCCACTTT. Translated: CASSAAPDRPNSPLHF.

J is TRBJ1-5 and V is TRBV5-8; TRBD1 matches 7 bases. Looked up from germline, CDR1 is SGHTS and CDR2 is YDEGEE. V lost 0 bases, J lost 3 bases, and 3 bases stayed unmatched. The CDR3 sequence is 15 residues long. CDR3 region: CASSLGGGINQPQHF. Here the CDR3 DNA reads TGTGCCAGCAGCTTGGGAGGGGGCATCAATCAGCCCCAGCATTTT. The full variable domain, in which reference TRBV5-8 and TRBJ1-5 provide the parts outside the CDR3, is EAGVTQSPTHLIKTRGQQATLRCSPISGHTSVYWYQQALGLGLQFLLWYDEGEERNRGNFPPRFSGRQFPNYSSELNVNALELEDSALYLCASSLGGGINQPQHFGDGTRLSIL.

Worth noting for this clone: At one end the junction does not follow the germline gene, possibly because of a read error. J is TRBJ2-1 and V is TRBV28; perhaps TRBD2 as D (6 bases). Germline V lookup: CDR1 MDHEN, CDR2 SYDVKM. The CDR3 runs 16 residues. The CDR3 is CASSLFRGTLYNEQFF. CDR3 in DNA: TGTGCCAGCAGCTTATTCCGGGGGACGCTTTACAATGAGCAGTTCTTC.

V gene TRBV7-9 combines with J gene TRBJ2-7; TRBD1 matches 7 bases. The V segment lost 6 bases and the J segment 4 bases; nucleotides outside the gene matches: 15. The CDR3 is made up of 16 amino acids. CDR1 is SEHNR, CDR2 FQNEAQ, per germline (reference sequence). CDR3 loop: CASSHPTGTVTYEQYF. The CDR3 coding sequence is TGTGCCAGCAGTCACCCTACCGGGACAGTGACATACGAGCAGTACTTC.

In DNA, the CDR3 is TGTGCCAGCAGCCCGGGTCACCCTTACGAGCAGTACTTC. Its protein product is CASSPGHPYEQYF. The chain recombines TRBV7-6 with TRBJ2-7; no clear D. The germline CDR1 and CDR2 sequences are SGHVS and FNYEAQ. V lost 5 bases and J 4 bases, leaving 12 bases between the germline ends. The CDR3 is 13 amino acids.

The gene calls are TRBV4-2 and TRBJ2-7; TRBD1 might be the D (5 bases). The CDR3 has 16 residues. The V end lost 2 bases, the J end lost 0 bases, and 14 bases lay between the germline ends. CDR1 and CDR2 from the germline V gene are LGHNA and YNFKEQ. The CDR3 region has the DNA TGTGCCAGCAGCCAATTAACAGGTATGCGCTCCTACGAGCAGTACTTC. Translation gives CASSQLTGMRSYEQYF.

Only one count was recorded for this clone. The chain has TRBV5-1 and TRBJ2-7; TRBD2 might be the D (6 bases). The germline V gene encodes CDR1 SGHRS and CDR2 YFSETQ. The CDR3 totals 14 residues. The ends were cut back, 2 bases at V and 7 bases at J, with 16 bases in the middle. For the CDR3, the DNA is TGCGCCAGCAGCTTAGAATCGGCGGGAAGGGAGCAGTACTTC. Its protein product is CASSLESAGREQYF. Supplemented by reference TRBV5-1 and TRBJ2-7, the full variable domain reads KAGVTQTPRYLIKTRGQQVTLSCSPISGHRSVSWYQQTPGQGLQFLFEYFSETQRNKGNFPGRFSGRQFSNSRSEMNVSTLELGDSALYLCASSLESAGREQYFGPGTRLTVT.

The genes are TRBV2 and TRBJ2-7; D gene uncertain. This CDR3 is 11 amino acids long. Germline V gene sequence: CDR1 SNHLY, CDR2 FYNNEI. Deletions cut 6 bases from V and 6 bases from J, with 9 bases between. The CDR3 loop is CASSPQVEQYF. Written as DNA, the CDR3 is TGTGCCAGCAGCCCCCAGGTCGAGCAGTACTTC.

The chain's CDR3 is CASSIRQSIYNSPLHF. Here the CDR3 DNA reads TGTGCCAGTAGTATTAGACAGTCCATCTATAATTCACCCCTCCACTTT. The chain combines TRBV19 with TRBJ1-6; possibly TRBD1 for D (5 bases). Germline V CDR1 and CDR2: LNHDA, SQIVND (reference sequence). V lost 3 bases and J 3 bases, leaving 12 bases between the germline ends. The CDR3 runs to 16 residues.

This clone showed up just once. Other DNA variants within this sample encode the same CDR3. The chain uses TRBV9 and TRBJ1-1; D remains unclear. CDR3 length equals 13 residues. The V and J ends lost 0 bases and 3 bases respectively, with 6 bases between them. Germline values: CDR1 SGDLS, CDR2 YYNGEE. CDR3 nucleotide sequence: TGTGCCAGCAGCGTAGGAGGGTACACTGAAGCTTTCTTT. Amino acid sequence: CASSVGGYTEAFF. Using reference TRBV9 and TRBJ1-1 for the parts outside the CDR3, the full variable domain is DSGVTQTPKHLITATGQRVTLRCSPRSGDLSVYWYQQSLDQGLQFLIQYYNGEERAKGNILERFSAQQFPDLHSELNLSSLELGDSALYFCASSVGGYTEAFFGQGTRLTVV.

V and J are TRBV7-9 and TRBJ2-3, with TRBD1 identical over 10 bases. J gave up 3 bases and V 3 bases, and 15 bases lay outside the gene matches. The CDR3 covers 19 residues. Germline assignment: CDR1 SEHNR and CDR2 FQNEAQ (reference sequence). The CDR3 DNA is TGTGCCAGCAGCTTGGGGCCCTGGTACCGGGACAGGGGAACAGATACGCAGTATTTT. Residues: CASSLGPWYRDRGTDTQYF.

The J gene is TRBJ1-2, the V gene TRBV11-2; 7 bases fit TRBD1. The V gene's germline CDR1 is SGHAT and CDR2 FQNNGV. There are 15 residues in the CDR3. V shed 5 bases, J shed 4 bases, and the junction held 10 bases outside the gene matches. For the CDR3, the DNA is TGTGCCAGCAGCCACGACGTGGGACAGTTCTATGGCTACACCTTC. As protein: CASSHDVGQFYGYTF.

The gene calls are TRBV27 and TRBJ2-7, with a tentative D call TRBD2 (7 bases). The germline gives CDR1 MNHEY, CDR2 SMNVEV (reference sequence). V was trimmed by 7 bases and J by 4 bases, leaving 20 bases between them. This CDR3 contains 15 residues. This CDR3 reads CASILREQGRYEQYF. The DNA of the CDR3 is TGTGCCAGCATCTTGCGGGAGCAGGGGAGGTACGAGCAGTACTTC.

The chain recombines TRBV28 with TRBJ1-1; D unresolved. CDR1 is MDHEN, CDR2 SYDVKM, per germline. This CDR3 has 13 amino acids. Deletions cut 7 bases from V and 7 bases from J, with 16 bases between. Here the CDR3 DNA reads TGTGCCAGCACCGCTAACCCGGGGATTGAAGCTTTCTTT. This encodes CASTANPGIEAFF. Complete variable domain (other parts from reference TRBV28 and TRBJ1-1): DVKVTQSSRYLVKRTGEKVFLECVQDMDHENMFWYRQDPGLGLRLIYFSYDVKMKEKGDIPEGYSVSREKKERFSLILESASTNQTSMYLCASTANPGIEAFFGQGTRLTVV.

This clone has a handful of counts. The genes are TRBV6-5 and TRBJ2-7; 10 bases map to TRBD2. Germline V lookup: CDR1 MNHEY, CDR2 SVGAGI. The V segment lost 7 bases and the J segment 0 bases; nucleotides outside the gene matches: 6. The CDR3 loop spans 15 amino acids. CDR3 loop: CASNLAGAISYEQYF. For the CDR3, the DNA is TGTGCCAGCAATCTAGCGGGAGCCATCTCCTACGAGCAGTACTTC.

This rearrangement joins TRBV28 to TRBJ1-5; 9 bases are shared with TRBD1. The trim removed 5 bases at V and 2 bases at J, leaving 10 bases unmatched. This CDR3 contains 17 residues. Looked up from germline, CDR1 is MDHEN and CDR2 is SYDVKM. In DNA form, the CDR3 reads TGTGCCAGCAGTCCTTCGGGACAGGGAGGCGGCAATCAGCCCCAGCATTTT. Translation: CASSPSGQGGGNQPQHF.

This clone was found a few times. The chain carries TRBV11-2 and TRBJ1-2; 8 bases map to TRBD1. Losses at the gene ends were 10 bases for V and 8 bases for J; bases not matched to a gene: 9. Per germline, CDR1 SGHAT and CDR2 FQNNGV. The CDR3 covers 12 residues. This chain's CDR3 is CATRGPSGGYTF. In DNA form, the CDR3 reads TGTGCCACCAGGGGGCCGAGCGGGGGCTACACCTTC.

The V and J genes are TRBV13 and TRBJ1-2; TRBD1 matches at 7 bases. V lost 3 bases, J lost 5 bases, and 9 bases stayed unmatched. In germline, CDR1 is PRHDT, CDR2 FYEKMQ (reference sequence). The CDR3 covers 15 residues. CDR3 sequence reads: CASSFREGAVYGYTF. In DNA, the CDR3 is TGTGCCAGCAGCTTTCGGGAGGGGGCTGTTTATGGCTACACCTTC.

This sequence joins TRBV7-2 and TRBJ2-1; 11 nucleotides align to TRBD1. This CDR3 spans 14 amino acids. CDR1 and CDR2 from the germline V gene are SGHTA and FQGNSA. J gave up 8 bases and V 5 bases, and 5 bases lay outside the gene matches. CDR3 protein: CASSRTGGGYEQFF. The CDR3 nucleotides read TGTGCCAGCAGCCGGACAGGGGGCGGCTATGAGCAGTTCTTC.

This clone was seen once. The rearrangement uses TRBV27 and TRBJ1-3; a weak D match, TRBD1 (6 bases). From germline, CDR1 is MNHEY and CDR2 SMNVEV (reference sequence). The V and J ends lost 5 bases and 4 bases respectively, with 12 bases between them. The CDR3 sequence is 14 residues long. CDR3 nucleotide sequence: TGTGCCAGCAGTCAGCGACAGGCAGGAAACACCATATATTTT. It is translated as CASSQRQAGNTIYF.

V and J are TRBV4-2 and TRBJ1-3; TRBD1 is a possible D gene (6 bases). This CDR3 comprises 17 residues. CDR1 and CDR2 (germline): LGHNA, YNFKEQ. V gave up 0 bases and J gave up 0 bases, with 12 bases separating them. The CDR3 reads CASSQDSGAFSGNTIYF. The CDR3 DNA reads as TGTGCCAGCAGCCAAGACTCAGGGGCTTTCTCTGGAAACACCATATATTTT.

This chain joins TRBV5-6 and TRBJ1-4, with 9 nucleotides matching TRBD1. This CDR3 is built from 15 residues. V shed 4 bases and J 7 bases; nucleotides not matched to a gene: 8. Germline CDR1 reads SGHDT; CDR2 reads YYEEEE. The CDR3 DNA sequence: TGTGCCAGCAGCCCCGGGACAGGGACGGGTGAAAAACTGTTTTTT. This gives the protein CASSPGTGTGEKLFF.

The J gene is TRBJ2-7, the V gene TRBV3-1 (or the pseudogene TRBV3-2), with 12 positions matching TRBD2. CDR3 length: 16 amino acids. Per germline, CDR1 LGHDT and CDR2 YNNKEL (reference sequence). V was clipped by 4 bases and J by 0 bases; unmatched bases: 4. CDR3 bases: TGTGCCAGCAGCCCTCGACTAGCGGGAGCCTCCTACGAGCAGTACTTC. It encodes CASSPRLAGASYEQYF.

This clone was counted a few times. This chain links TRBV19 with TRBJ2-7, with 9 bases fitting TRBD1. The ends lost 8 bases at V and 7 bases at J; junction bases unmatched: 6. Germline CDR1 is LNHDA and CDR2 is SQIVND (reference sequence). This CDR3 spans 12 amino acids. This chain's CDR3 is CASGQGLREQYF. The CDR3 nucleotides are TGTGCCAGTGGACAGGGGCTTAGGGAGCAGTACTTC. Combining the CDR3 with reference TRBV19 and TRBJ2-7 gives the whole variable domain DGGITQSPKYLFRKEGQNVTLSCEQNLNHDAMYWYRQDPGQGLRLIYYSQIVNDFQKGDIAEGYSVSREKKESFPLTVTSAQKNPTAFYLCASGQGLREQYFGPGTRLTVT.

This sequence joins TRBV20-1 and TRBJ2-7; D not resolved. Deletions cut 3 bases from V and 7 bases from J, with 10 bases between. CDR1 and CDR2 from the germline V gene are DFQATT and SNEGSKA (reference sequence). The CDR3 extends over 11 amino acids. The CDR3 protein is CSASVGWEQYF. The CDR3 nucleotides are TGCAGTGCTAGTGTCGGGTGGGAGCAGTACTTC.